These 11 T cell receptor beta chains originate from one sample sequenced in a study of glioma-infiltrating T cells. TCR alpha and beta CDR3 regions were amplified from RNA using iRepertoire nested multiplex PCR. TCRdb independently ran MiXCR on the multiplex PCR reads; one entry per CDR3 protein. The sample holds approximately 93,000 distinct CDR3 sequences, approximately 42% seen once. Sequenced material: glioma tissue, nonneoplastic brain tissue, or PBMCs (not recorded which). These receptors were obtained from a human donor with low-grade glioma or glioblastoma, undergoing nonglioma brain surgery, or in good health (not recorded which).

The V and J genes are TRBV7-6 and TRBJ2-3; a possible D gene is TRBD2 (6 bases). The length of the CDR3 is 17 residues. V lost 5 bases and J 14 bases, leaving 32 bases between the germline ends. CDR1 SGHVS and CDR2 FNYEAQ come from the germline V gene. The DNA of the CDR3 is TGTGCCAGCAGCCGGGGGAGTGACGGCCCGCTCAAAGAGAAGCCGTATTTT. This codes for CASSRGSDGPLKEKPYF.

The J gene is TRBJ2-2, the V gene TRBV12-3 or TRBV12-4; D not certain. Trimming shortened V by 7 bases and J by 0 bases, and 6 bases separated the two germline ends. The CDR3 extends over 13 amino acids. This CDR3 reads CASTAANTGELFF. The DNA for the CDR3 is TGTGCCAGCACTGCCGCGAACACCGGGGAGCTGTTTTTT.

A word on this clonotype: This clone may be a read error of a much larger clone one base away. The chain recombines TRBV14 with TRBJ2-7; possibly TRBD1 for D (6 bases). V lost 1 base and J 3 bases, leaving 16 bases between the germline ends. The CDR3 runs 16 residues. Per germline, CDR1 SGHDN and CDR2 FVKESK. The CDR3 nucleotides read TGTGCCAGCAGCCAAGTCAGCCAAAGAGGGGGCTACGAGCAGTACTTC. Translated: CASSQVSQRGGYEQYF.

This clonotype occurred many times. The rearrangement uses TRBV5-5 and TRBJ1-1; D not certain. Trimming shortened V by 3 bases and J by 3 bases, and 9 bases separated the two germline ends. Germline V gives CDR1 SGHKS, CDR2 YYEKEE (reference sequence). The CDR3 consists of 13 residues. CDR3 coding DNA: TGTGCCAGCAGCTCCGGGTTCTACACTGAAGCTTTCTTT. It translates to CASSSGFYTEAFF.

This clonotype appeared many times. V gene TRBV7-2 combines with J gene TRBJ1-1; D is uncertain. Germline V gene sequence: CDR1 SGHTA, CDR2 FQGNSA. V was clipped by 5 bases and J by 11 bases, with 12 bases between them. The length of the CDR3 is 11 residues. The CDR3 sequence is CASSPGGRAFF. The CDR3 coding sequence is TGTGCCAGCAGCCCCGGAGGTCGCGCTTTCTTT.

The chain recombines TRBV27 with TRBJ2-3; 10 bases are a match to TRBD1. The CDR3 is 14 residues long. V dropped 4 bases and J dropped 4; count of bases not matched to a gene: 2. Per the germline V gene, CDR1 is MNHEY and CDR2 is SMNVEV (reference sequence). CDR3 nucleotide sequence: TGTGCCAGCAGTTGGGGACAGGGGCCAGATACGCAGTATTTT. This sequence encodes CASSWGQGPDTQYF.

There are many counts of this clonotype. The chain has TRBV11-1 and TRBJ1-5; D is ambiguous. Per germline, CDR1 SGHAT and CDR2 FQDESV (reference sequence). The CDR3 is 9 residues long. V dropped 9 bases and J dropped 6 bases, with 3 bases sitting between them. CDR3 nucleotide sequence: TGTGCCAGGCTTCAGCCCCAGCATTTT. It is translated as CARLQPQHF.

This clonotype was observed a few times. This is likely a read error, given that the CDR3 carries no conserved phenylalanine or tryptophan at its end. The J gene is TRBJ2-3, the V gene TRBV20-1; D is perhaps TRBD2 (7 bases). Germline V gene sequence: CDR1 DFQATT, CDR2 SNEGSKA (reference sequence). This CDR3 has 15 amino acids. Trimming removed 3 bases at V and 8 bases at J, with 21 bases between. This CDR3 is CSASGWRGGLGTQYL. CDR3 sequence (DNA): TGCAGTGCTAGCGGGTGGAGGGGGGGCTTAGGTACGCAGTATCTT.

This clonotype was seen many times. The rearrangement links TRBV7-8 to TRBJ2-1; D might be TRBD2 (6 bases). The ends were cut back, 5 bases at V and 0 bases at J, with 17 bases in the middle. The CDR3 is made up of 17 amino acids. The germline V gene encodes CDR1 SGHVS and CDR2 FQNEAQ. CDR3 residues: CASSRTARGSSYNEQFF. The DNA of the CDR3 is TGTGCCAGCAGCCGCACGGCACGGGGGAGCTCCTACAATGAGCAGTTCTTC.

Many counts were recorded for this clonotype. The chain recombines TRBV20-1 with TRBJ2-2; D remains unclear. Trimming removed 5 bases at V and 6 bases at J, with 13 bases between. Looked up from germline, CDR1 is DFQATT and CDR2 is SNEGSKA (reference sequence). This CDR3 contains 13 residues. This CDR3 reads CSAEFFGAGELFF. As DNA, the CDR3 is TGCAGTGCTGAATTCTTTGGGGCCGGGGAGCTGTTTTTT.

This clonotype was observed many times. CDR3 in amino acids: CASSYSPANYGYTF. The CDR3 DNA reads TGTGCCAGCAGTTACTCCCCCGCTAACTATGGCTACACCTTC. The chain combines TRBV6-6 with TRBJ1-2; D gene unclear. Trimming took off 0 bases at V and 0 bases at J, with 5 bases between the two ends. CDR1 and CDR2 (germline): MNHNY, SVGAGI (reference sequence). The CDR3 is 14 residues long.